This T cell receptor beta chain was captured by sequencing in a study of CD8 T cells in ankylosing spondylitis. Broader study findings: In synovial fluid and blood from reactive arthritis, some motif variants were previously reported. Seemingly characteristic of ankylosing spondylitis blood was a TCR beta motif consisting of under ten highly homologous variants. A CD8+ phenotype characterized the disease-linked clones, which were relatively rare in peripheral blood. Significant enrichment of disease-linked clones was reportedly seen in matched ankylosing spondylitis synovial fluid.

MiXCR was run by TCRdb on the 5' RACE reads, yielding one entry per CDR3 protein. The profile covers about 240,000 distinct CDR3 sequences, with around 9.1% appearing a single time and 6.5% to 7% taken by the ten largest. About this clonotype: Antigen unknown.

The CDR3 has 14 residues. Germline loops: CDR1 SGHTA, CDR2 FQGNSA. Trimming left V 1 base short and J 5 bases short, with 12 bases between. The sequence came from a male donor with ankylosing spondylitis or in good health (not recorded which). The chain joins TRBV7-2 to TRBJ2-7; D not certain. The sample consisted of blood, either unsorted or a sorted T cell fraction (not recorded which). CDR3 amino acids: CASSLDQASNEQYF. The CDR3 DNA reads TGTGCCAGCAGCTTAGACCAGGCGTCGAACGAGCAGTACTTC.